This is a list of T cell receptor beta chains from one sample in a study of T cell repertoires in cytomegalovirus infection. Using its own MiXCR run on the reads, TCRdb lists one record per CDR3 protein. The sample lists hundreds of thousands of distinct CDR3 sequences, around a third seen once, with roughly 20% in the top ten. These receptors' antigens are unknown. The sample here was cultured PBMCs, taken from culture after CMV antigen stimulation. Every receptor here comes from a human donor in good health (CMV status not recorded). Some clones in this sample may be carry-over from other donors' samples. The conserved cysteine and the conserved F or W are not part of the CDR3 here. D genes are given only for firm matches. Some rows have no size entry. The others give once, few or many, or a class for an expanded clone.

D gene: TRBD1
clone size: few
J gene: TRBJ1-4
V gene: TRBV7-6
CDR3 protein: ASSLAGTGVEKLF

D gene: -
clone size: -
J gene: TRBJ1-2
V gene: TRBV2
CDR3 protein: ASSEHTGTNGYT

D gene: -
clone size: once
J gene: TRBJ1-6
V gene: TRBV2
CDR3 protein: ASRATGSPLH

D gene: -
clone size: few
J gene: TRBJ1-4
V gene: TRBV5-4
CDR3 protein: ASSSARNEKLF

D gene: TRBD1
clone size: few
J gene: TRBJ2-1
V gene: TRBV24-1
CDR3 protein: ATSVNAQGGDEQF

D gene: -
clone size: -
J gene: TRBJ2-1
V gene: TRBV7-9
CDR3 protein: ASRNRDSGDEQF

D gene: TRBD2
clone size: -
J gene: TRBJ2-2
V gene: TRBV4-3
CDR3 protein: ASSQGAGTSYTGELF

D gene: -
clone size: -
J gene: TRBJ1-3
V gene: TRBV7-8
CDR3 protein: ASSLSHPGSGNTIY

D gene: TRBD2
clone size: many
J gene: TRBJ2-7
V gene: TRBV7-2
CDR3 protein: ASTQREGDGGYEQY

D gene: -
clone size: -
J gene: TRBJ1-1
V gene: TRBV7-2
CDR3 protein: ASTGTWGTEAF

D gene: TRBD2
clone size: -
J gene: TRBJ2-1
V gene: TRBV25-1
CDR3 protein: ASSDPTPSGRRTGEQF

D gene: -
clone size: -
J gene: TRBJ1-4
V gene: TRBV7-6
CDR3 protein: ASSLASTGLEKLF

D gene: TRBD2
clone size: few
J gene: TRBJ2-5
V gene: TRBV19
CDR3 protein: ATAGGPYQETQY

D gene: -
clone size: -
J gene: TRBJ1-2
V gene: TRBV7-8
CDR3 protein: ASSLEFGQGTNYGYT

D gene: -
clone size: -
J gene: TRBJ2-4
V gene: TRBV7-8
CDR3 protein: ASSLPATLAKNIQY

D gene: TRBD1
clone size: once
J gene: TRBJ2-7
V gene: TRBV6-6
CDR3 protein: ASIRDRGSEQY

D gene: -
clone size: -
J gene: TRBJ2-2
V gene: TRBV7-2
CDR3 protein: ASSLAFATGELF

D gene: -
clone size: few
J gene: TRBJ2-2
V gene: TRBV6-1
CDR3 protein: ASRRGPTSGGELF

D gene: -
clone size: -
J gene: TRBJ2-5
V gene: TRBV20-1
CDR3 protein: SATRETQY

D gene: TRBD2
clone size: -
J gene: TRBJ2-3
V gene: TRBV6-1
CDR3 protein: ASTQREPTDTQY

D gene: -
clone size: -
J gene: TRBJ2-5
V gene: TRBV4-1
CDR3 protein: ASSRKRPGVDGYQETQY

D gene: TRBD1
clone size: -
J gene: TRBJ1-3
V gene: TRBV6-6
CDR3 protein: ASGNRGPVGSTIY

D gene: -
clone size: -
J gene: TRBJ1-5
V gene: TRBV6-1
CDR3 protein: ASSPRGRNQPQH

D gene: -
clone size: -
J gene: TRBJ2-7
V gene: TRBV6-5
CDR3 protein: ASSYSMGGRQY

D gene: -
clone size: few
J gene: TRBJ2-3
V gene: TRBV7-2
CDR3 protein: ASSFKVDTQY

D gene: -
clone size: few
J gene: TRBJ1-4
V gene: TRBV10-3
CDR3 protein: AISESKGTNEKLF